The 25 T cell receptor beta chains given below trace back to one sample, sequenced in a study of blood T cells in healthy people across ages (dated by TCRdb to the mid-2010s). Library creation used 5' RACE. Reads for this sample came from an Illumina HiSeq 2500. The second PCR ran for about 7 to 11 cycles and used a J-beta primer mix along with a sample-barcoded 5' primer. TCRdb took the public reads, trimmed them with fastp at Q25, ran MiXCR for clone calling and kept in-frame beta chains. Identical CDR3 protein sequences are pooled into one entry, listed with their most common genes and DNA. The table for this sample lists roughly 1.4 million distinct CDR3 sequences; approximately 59% of them were counted only once. Together, the top ten hold over 5.5% of the sample. Sequencing used blood. The source is a man aged 18 to 35 in good health.

The chain uses TRBV29-1 and TRBJ2-7; D might be TRBD2 (5 bases). CDR1 is SQVTM, CDR2 ANQGSEA, per germline. Trimming cost V 4 bases and J 7 bases, with 14 bases left between them. The CDR3 has 12 amino acids. The CDR3 DNA follows: TGCAGCGTTGTGTCTCCAACGGGAGAGCAGTACTTC. It codes for CSVVSPTGEQYF.

This chain joins TRBV7-9 and TRBJ1-1; D is undetermined. Trimming shortened V by 5 bases and J by 0 bases, and 19 bases separated the two germline ends. The CDR3 has 17 residues. Per the germline V gene, CDR1 is SEHNR and CDR2 is FQNEAQ (reference sequence). The chain's CDR3 is CASSTSLPDPMNTEAFF. The CDR3, as DNA: TGTGCCAGCAGCACGAGTCTCCCGGACCCCATGAACACTGAAGCTTTCTTT.

The gene calls are TRBV6-5 and TRBJ2-2; 9 bases are shared with TRBD1. The germline V gene encodes CDR1 MNHEY and CDR2 SVGAGI. Trimming took 2 bases from V and 7 from J; bases not matched to a gene: 11. The CDR3 is 17 residues long. CDR3 nucleotides: TGTGCCAGCAGTTACACTGGGACAGGGCTCTCAGACGGGGAGCTGTTTTTT. This translates into CASSYTGTGLSDGELFF.

This sequence joins TRBV20-1 and TRBJ2-7; D may be TRBD2 (6 bases). The J call may not be correct, given that the DNA end is closer to TRBJ2-5. CDR1 and CDR2 (germline): DFQATT, SNEGSKA (reference sequence). CDR3 length: 14 residues. The CDR3 DNA follows: TGCAGTGCTAAACAGCGGGTGTTACAAGAGACCCAGTACTTC. This gives the protein CSAKQRVLQETQYF.

This clonotype was seen once. The chain uses TRBV20-1 and TRBJ2-1, with 8 bases lining up with TRBD2. The germline V gene encodes CDR1 DFQATT and CDR2 SNEGSKA (reference sequence). V shed 0 bases and J 5 bases; nucleotides not matched to a gene: 9. The length of the CDR3 is 16 residues. In DNA, the CDR3 is TGCAGTGCTAGAGATTTCCGCGGGAGGCCCAACAATGAGCAGTTCTTC. Residues: CSARDFRGRPNNEQFF.

V gene TRBV2 combines with J gene TRBJ2-7; a possible D gene is TRBD1 (5 bases). Between the trimmed V and J ends, which lost 0 bases and 4 bases, there was a span of 10 bases. The germline V gene encodes CDR1 SNHLY and CDR2 FYNNEI. The CDR3 is 14 amino acids. The DNA for the CDR3 is TGTGCCAGCAGTGAAGCAGGGGCCAGTTACGAGCAGTACTTC. Protein sequence: CASSEAGASYEQYF.

This clonotype was recorded a few times. The chain joins TRBV7-2 to TRBJ2-7, with 9 bases lining up with TRBD1. J lost 4 bases, V lost 0 bases, and 7 bases had no gene match. CDR1 and CDR2 from the germline V gene are SGHTA and FQGNSA. The CDR3 has 16 amino acids. CDR3 sequence: CASSLADPGQGYEQYF. The CDR3 DNA reads TGTGCCAGCAGCTTAGCGGATCCGGGACAGGGATACGAGCAGTACTTC.

A remark on this clonotype: A much larger clone lies a single base off, so this may be a read error. The CDR3 sequence is CASIGTGMLMSYGYTF. Here the CDR3 DNA reads TGTGCCAGCATAGGGACAGGGATGTTGATGAGCTATGGCTACACCTTC. The V gene is TRBV2, the J gene TRBJ1-2; TRBD1 matches 9 bases. V shed 7 bases and J 4 bases; nucleotides not matched to a gene: 13. There are 16 residues in the CDR3. Germline V CDR1 and CDR2: SNHLY, FYNNEI.

The count of this clonotype is one. The V call is TRBV20-1, the J call TRBJ2-7, with 7 bases that match TRBD1. Trimming at V came to 5 bases and at J to 4 bases, leaving 8 bases not matched to a gene. CDR3 length: 13 amino acids. In germline, CDR1 is DFQATT, CDR2 SNEGSKA (reference sequence). CDR3 DNA: TGCAGTGCTGGCGAACAGGGGAGTTACGAGCAGTACTTC. Its translation is CSAGEQGSYEQYF.

The chain couples TRBV21-1 to TRBJ1-2. TRBV21-1 is tagged as a pseudogene. The CDR3 has 13 residues. The CDR3 reads CASSNKGRYGYTF. DNA of the CDR3: TGTGCCAGCAGCAATAAGGGGAGGTATGGCTACACCTTC.

V and J are TRBV20-1 and TRBJ2-7; tentatively, D is TRBD1 (7 bases). Looked up from germline, CDR1 is DFQATT and CDR2 is SNEGSKA (reference sequence). The germline V and J ends were trimmed by 3 bases and 6 bases, with 21 bases remaining between them. This CDR3 comprises 15 residues. Here the CDR3 reads CSASLLLAGGSEQYF. CDR3 nucleotides: TGCAGTGCTAGTTTATTGCTTGCAGGGGGGAGCGAGCAGTACTTC.

The V call is TRBV3-1, the J call TRBJ2-2; D not certain. Germline loops: CDR1 LGHDT, CDR2 YNNKEL (reference sequence). This CDR3 spans 14 amino acids. Trimming pared 4 bases from V and 3 bases from J, leaving 9 bases between. The CDR3 sequence is CASSLEVDTGELFF. CDR3 nucleotide sequence: TGTGCCAGCAGCCTTGAGGTGGACACCGGGGAGCTGTTTTTT.

This clonotype was detected a few times. J is TRBJ2-5 and V is TRBV6-5; 8 positions agree with TRBD1. The germline V gene encodes CDR1 MNHEY and CDR2 SVGAGI. CDR3 length: 16 residues. The V gene end was trimmed by 4 bases and the J gene end by 5 bases; junction bases not matched to a gene: 12. Here the CDR3 DNA reads TGTGCCAGCAGTTTCTCCCCCGCAGGGGGCTCGGAGACCCAGTACTTC. Translation gives CASSFSPAGGSETQYF.

The chain joins TRBV30 to TRBJ1-5, with D possibly matching TRBD1 (6 bases). V shed 4 bases and J shed 0 bases, with 10 bases lying between them. Looked up from germline, CDR1 is GTSNPN and CDR2 is SVGIG (reference sequence). The CDR3 is 14 residues long. CDR3 sequence reads: CAWTQGSSNQPQHF. CDR3 sequence (DNA): TGTGCCTGGACCCAGGGGAGTAGCAATCAGCCCCAGCATTTT.

The gene calls are TRBV28 and TRBJ2-3, with D hard to call. Germline CDR1 MDHEN, CDR2 SYDVKM. The CDR3 is made up of 14 amino acids. V was pared by 6 bases and J by 2 bases, with 12 bases between. The CDR3 nucleotides read TGTGCCAGCAGGTGGATAGCAGACACAGATACGCAGTATTTT. Its protein is CASRWIADTDTQYF.

The rearrangement links TRBV29-1 to TRBJ2-7; unclear D gene. The germline CDR1 and CDR2 sequences are SQVTM and ANQGSEA. This CDR3 has 13 residues. Trimming shortened V by 4 bases and J by 3 bases, and 13 bases separated the two germline ends. The CDR3 sequence: CSVAHRTLYEQYF. CDR3 bases: TGCAGCGTTGCGCACCGAACTCTCTACGAGCAGTACTTC.

This clonotype turned up a few times. The chain joins TRBV20-1 to TRBJ2-3, with D perhaps TRBD2 (5 bases). CDR1 and CDR2 (germline): DFQATT, SNEGSKA (reference sequence). CDR3 size: 14 residues. Trimming shortened V by 5 bases and J by 2 bases, and 14 bases separated the two germline ends. The CDR3 reads CSAFRDSITDTQYF. CDR3 sequence (DNA): TGCAGTGCTTTCCGGGATTCCATCACAGATACGCAGTATTTT.

This chain connects TRBV13 to TRBJ2-7; D is possibly TRBD2 (6 bases). Trimming stripped 5 bases from V and 7 bases from J, with 15 bases between. From germline, CDR1 is PRHDT and CDR2 FYEKMQ (reference sequence). This CDR3 has 13 residues. CDR3 sequence: CASSTPGLREQYF. CDR3 DNA: TGTGCCAGCAGCACTCCGGGACTGAGGGAGCAGTACTTC.

V and J are TRBV25-1 and TRBJ2-7; D tentatively fits TRBD1 or TRBD2 (5 bases each). CDR3 length equals 14 residues. CDR1 and CDR2 from the germline V gene are MGHDK and SYGVNS. V was trimmed by 6 bases and J by 3 bases, leaving 15 bases between them. The CDR3 coding sequence is TGTGCCAGCAGGCCCCGGGGCTCTCTCTACGAGCAGTACTTC. It is translated as CASRPRGSLYEQYF.

V usage is TRBV6-2 or TRBV6-3 and J usage is TRBJ1-2; tentative D call: TRBD1 (5 bases). CDR1 MNHEY and CDR2 SVGEGT come from the germline V gene. The CDR3 length is 15 residues. Trimming took off 2 bases at V and 6 bases at J, with 16 bases between the two ends. The CDR3 DNA sequence: TGTGCCAGCAGTTACCGGGGACCCAACCCCAATGGCTACACCTTC. Translated: CASSYRGPNPNGYTF.

The genes are TRBV27 and TRBJ1-3; 7 positions agree with TRBD1. V gave up 11 bases and J gave up 4 bases; unmatched junction bases: 20. The germline gives CDR1 MNHEY, CDR2 SMNVEV (reference sequence). This CDR3 is built from 17 residues. CDR3 bases: TGTGCCGTCCAGCAGAACACAGAAAGGGGGCGCGGAAACACCATATATTTT. It specifies CAVQQNTERGRGNTIYF.

This clonotype was observed once. This rearrangement joins TRBV10-3 to TRBJ2-7; D not certain. The germline V gene has CDR1 ENHRY and CDR2 SYGVKD. The CDR3 runs 13 residues. V was shortened by 10 bases and J by 4 bases, with 17 bases between the two germline ends. CDR3 nucleotides: TGTGCCACCCTGGGTGGGAAAGAGTACGAGCAGTACTTC. It is translated as CATLGGKEYEQYF.

The chain carries TRBV27 and TRBJ2-5; no clear D gene. The DNA end lines up better with TRBJ2-7; the J call may be wrong. From germline, CDR1 is MNHEY and CDR2 SMNVEV (reference sequence). The CDR3 consists of 14 residues. CDR3: CASSSRTAACEQYF. As DNA, the CDR3 is TGTGCCAGCAGTTCCCGGACCGCCGCCTGCGAGCAGTACTTC.

V and J are TRBV21-1 and TRBJ2-1; the D call of TRBD2 is as the table states it, not checked on the DNA. TRBV21-1 is annotated as a pseudogene. This CDR3 has 15 residues. The CDR3 loop reads CASAPGTSTRDEQFF. CDR3 sequence (DNA): TGTGCCAGCGCACCCGGGACTTCGACTAGGGATGAGCAGTTCTTC.

V gene TRBV6-1 combines with J gene TRBJ2-7; D unresolved. This CDR3 comprises 11 residues. The germline V gene encodes CDR1 MNHNS and CDR2 SASEGT. V was pared by 3 bases and J by 9 bases, with 9 bases between. In nucleotides, the CDR3 is TGTGCCAGCAGTGACGGCCAGTGGCAGTACTTC. Protein sequence: CASSDGQWQYF.